The clone carrying this T cell receptor beta chain was seen more than once but under ten times. TCRdb's copy holds only in-frame clones and misses some; the assay was immunoSEQ multiplex PCR. The repertoire holds approximately 150,000 clones, with 87% as singletons. This sample is part of a study of blood T cell repertoires in COVID-19. At the level of the study: PBMCs, B-cell-depleted T cells, or T cells provided the cDNA or gDNA that made up the material.

The CDR3 has 16 amino acids. Germline lookup yields CDR1 SQVTM and CDR2 ANQGSEA. V shed 0 bases, J shed 4 bases, and the junction held 2 bases outside the gene matches. The gene calls are TRBV29-1 and TRBJ2-1; 14 bases fit TRBD2. This clonotype originated in a man aged 50-60 years who had recovered from COVID-19. Sample: peripheral blood. The CDR3 region is CSVEDRLAGGYNEQFF. The CDR3 DNA is TGCAGCGTTGAAGATCGACTAGCGGGGGGGTACAATGAGCAGTTCTTC.